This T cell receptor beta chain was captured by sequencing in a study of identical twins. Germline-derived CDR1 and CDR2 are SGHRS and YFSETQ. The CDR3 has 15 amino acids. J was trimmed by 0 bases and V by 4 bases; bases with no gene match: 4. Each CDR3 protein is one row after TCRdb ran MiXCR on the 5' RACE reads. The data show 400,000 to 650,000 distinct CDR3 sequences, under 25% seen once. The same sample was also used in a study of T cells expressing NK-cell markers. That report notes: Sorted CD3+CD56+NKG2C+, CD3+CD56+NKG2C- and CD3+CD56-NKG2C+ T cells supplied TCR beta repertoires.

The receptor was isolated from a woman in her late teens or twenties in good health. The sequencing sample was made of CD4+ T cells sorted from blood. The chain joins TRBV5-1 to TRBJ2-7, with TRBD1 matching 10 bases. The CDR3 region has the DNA TGCGCCAGCAGCACGGGACAGGGGCCCTCCTACGAGCAGTACTTC. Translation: CASSTGQGPSYEQYF.